The rows below give T cell receptor beta chains drawn from one sample of a study of cytomegalovirus exposure and HLA in healthy donors. TCRdb keeps only in-frame clones here, not all; method: immunoSEQ multiplex PCR. The table shows about 300,000 clones, with 86% occurring only once. The specimen was PBMCs. Receptors were obtained from a middle-aged man in good health and CMV-seropositive. Each CDR3 is given with its conserved first and last residue. Each record gives: V gene, clone size, J gene, D gene, CDR3 DNA, CDR3 protein. A D gene is named only where the DNA matches it firmly. The listing skips clone size in some rows; elsewhere it reads once, few, many or a size class.

TRBV28	.	TRBJ1-1	TRBD1	TGTGCCAGCAGTGGTTCCGGGACAGGGGAAACTGAAGCTTTCTTT	CASSGSGTGETEAFF
TRBV4-1	.	TRBJ2-4	TRBD1	TGCGCCAGCAGCCAGACCGGGACAGGGGCCAAAAACATTCAGTACTTC	CASSQTGTGAKNIQYF
TRBV27	.	TRBJ2-7	.	TGTGCCAGCAGAGAACCGGGAACATACTACGAGCAGTACTTC	CASREPGTYYEQYF
TRBV7-9	.	TRBJ1-2	TRBD1	TGTGCCAGCAGCTTTGGGGGGACAGTCCTTAGTCCGTTC	CASSFGGTVLSPF
TRBV18	.	TRBJ1-1	TRBD1	TGTGCCAGCTCACCACAGGGGGCTCGGAACACTGAAGCTTTCTTT	CASSPQGARNTEAFF
TRBV7-9	.	TRBJ1-1	TRBD1	TGTGCCAGCAGCTCCAGAACACAGGGGGCTTCAGGTGGGAGAACTGAAGCTTTCTTT	CASSSRTQGASGGRTEAFF
TRBV5-8	.	TRBJ1-1	.	TGTGCCAGCACGCGGGGAAACACTGAAGCTTTCTTT	CASTRGNTEAFF
TRBV7-8	.	TRBJ2-7	.	TGTGCCAGCAGCCCCACTAGTTACTACGAGCAGTACTTC	CASSPTSYYEQYF
TRBV28	.	TRBJ2-5	TRBD1	TGTGCCAGCAGTTCGTGGACAGGGTCAACAAGGACCCAGTACTTC	CASSSWTGSTRTQYF
TRBV7-2	.	TRBJ2-3	TRBD2	TGTGCCAGCAGCTCCCTGGCGGGAGCTCCAGATACGCAGTATTTT	CASSSLAGAPDTQYF
TRBV29-1	once	TRBJ2-1	.	TGCAGCGTGGTCAGTAACAATGAGCAGTTCTTC	CSVVSNNEQFF
TRBV27	.	TRBJ2-1	TRBD2	TGTGCCAGCAGTCTAGGGACTAGCGGGCCCTACAATGAGCAGTTCTTC	CASSLGTSGPYNEQFF
TRBV4-3	few	TRBJ1-1	.	TGCGCCAGCAGCCAAAGGCTAGGACAGCGCACTGAAGCTTTCTTT	CASSQRLGQRTEAFF
TRBV15	.	TRBJ2-5	.	TGTGCCACCACCCACCTGGCGGGGTACCAAGAGACCCAGTACTTC	CATTHLAGYQETQYF
TRBV27	.	TRBJ1-5	.	TGTGCCAGCAGCCCACAGGAGAGCCTTTCCAATCAGCCCCAGCATTTT	CASSPQESLSNQPQHF
TRBV7-9	.	TRBJ1-1	.	TGTGCCAGCAGACCTAGAAAAGCGAGCACTGAAGCTTTCTTT	CASRPRKASTEAFF
TRBV5-1	.	TRBJ2-4	.	TGCGCCAGCAGCCCGGGGCGGGATGTAGACATTCAGTACTTC	CASSPGRDVDIQYF
TRBV27	.	TRBJ1-5	TRBD1	TGTGCCAGCAGTTTATTACCAGGGGGAGGTCAGCCCCAGCATTTT	CASSLLPGGGQPQHF
TRBV27	.	TRBJ1-5	.	TGTGCCAGCAGTTTAACCAGGTATAGCAATCAGCCCCAGCATTTT	CASSLTRYSNQPQHF
TRBV27	.	TRBJ2-1	.	TGTGCCAGCAGTTTGCTAGGAGATAATGAGCAGTTCTTC	CASSLLGDNEQFF
TRBV6-5	.	TRBJ2-1	.	TGTGCCAGCAGTTCCCGGATAATGGCGGGCAATGAGCAGTTCTTC	CASSSRIMAGNEQFF
TRBV6-5	.	TRBJ2-3	TRBD2	TGTGCCAGCAGTTTGCGGGGGGGCACAGATACGCAGTATTTT	CASSLRGGTDTQYF
TRBV5-8	.	TRBJ1-4	.	TGTGCCAGCAGTCAAACACCTGCAACTAATGAAAAACTGTTTTTT	CASSQTPATNEKLFF
TRBV6-1	.	TRBJ1-1	.	TGTGCCAGCAGCCTCCCGGGAGCCATGAACACTGAAGCTTTCTTT	CASSLPGAMNTEAFF
TRBV11-2	.	TRBJ2-7	TRBD2	TGTGCCAGCCTTGGGCAGGGCCCAGGACTAGCAGGAACCTACGAGCAGTACTTC	CASLGQGPGLAGTYEQYF
TRBV19	.	TRBJ2-7	TRBD1	TGTGCCAGTAGTTACGGCGCCGGGACAGGCTCCTACGAGCAGTACTTC	CASSYGAGTGSYEQYF
TRBV4-3	.	TRBJ2-1	TRBD1	TGCGCCAGCAGCCCGGGACAGGGGAATGGCAATGAGCAGTTCTTC	CASSPGQGNGNEQFF
TRBV2	.	TRBJ2-7	TRBD2	TGTGCCAGCAGTGAAGTGATCCTAGCGGCCGAGTACGAGCAGTACTTC	CASSEVILAAEYEQYF
TRBV7-2	.	TRBJ2-1	TRBD1	TGTGCCAGCAGCTTAGCACAGGGGCTAAATGAGCAGTTCTTC	CASSLAQGLNEQFF
TRBV28	.	TRBJ2-3	.	TGTGCCAGCAGTTCCAACAGGGTTGGCACAGATACGCAGTATTTT	CASSSNRVGTDTQYF
TRBV6-1	.	TRBJ2-1	.	TGTGCCAGTTACCCAGGGACCCTGACGGGGGATGAGCAGTTCTTC	CASYPGTLTGDEQFF